This T cell receptor (beta chain) was identified during a study of TIL therapy for anti-PD-1-resistant metastatic lung cancer. For the study at large: By whole-exome sequencing, median non-synonymous tumor mutation burden was roughly 1.4 mutations per megabase.

Sequencing used immunoSEQ v3. Sequencing was performed with immunoSEQ multiplex PCR; in TCRdb, only in-frame clones are kept and a portion is missing. The table lists more than 90,000 clones, roughly two thirds of them singletons. V was cut by 6 bases and J by 4 bases, with 9 bases left in between. CDR1 and CDR2 (germline): MNHEY, SVGAGI. CDR3 length equals 12 residues. This clone was observed once. Documented time point: pre-treatment sample, taken before nivolumab and TIL therapy. Most excised metastases sampled were pleural nodules or supraclavicular lymph nodes. Patients were adults with stage 4 NSCLC.

The sample here was tumor tissue, taken at baseline. The rearrangement uses TRBV6-5 and TRBJ1-2; D not certain. The sequence derives from a person aged 25 to 85 with non-small cell lung cancer. The CDR3 protein is CASRRLGYGYTF. In nucleotides, the CDR3 is TGTGCCAGCAGGAGGTTAGGCTATGGCTACACCTTC.